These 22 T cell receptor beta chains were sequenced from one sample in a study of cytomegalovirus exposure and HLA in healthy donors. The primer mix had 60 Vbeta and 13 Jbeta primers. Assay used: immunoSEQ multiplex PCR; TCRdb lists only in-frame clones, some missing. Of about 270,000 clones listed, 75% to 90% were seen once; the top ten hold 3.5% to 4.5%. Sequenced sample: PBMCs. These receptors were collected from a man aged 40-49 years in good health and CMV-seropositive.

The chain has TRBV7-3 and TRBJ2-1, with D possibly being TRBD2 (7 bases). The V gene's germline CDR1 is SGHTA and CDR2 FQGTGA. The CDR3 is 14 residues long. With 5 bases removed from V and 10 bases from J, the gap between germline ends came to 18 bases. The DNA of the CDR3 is TGTGCCAGCAGCCGAGGGGGAGCGGGACGGGAGCAGTTCTTC. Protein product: CASSRGGAGREQFF.

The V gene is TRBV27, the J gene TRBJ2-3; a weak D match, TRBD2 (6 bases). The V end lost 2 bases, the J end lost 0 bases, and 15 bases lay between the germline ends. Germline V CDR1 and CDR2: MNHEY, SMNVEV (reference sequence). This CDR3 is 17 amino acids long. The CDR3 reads CASSLAGPLRSTDTQYF. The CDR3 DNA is TGTGCCAGCAGTTTAGCGGGACCTCTCAGAAGCACAGATACGCAGTATTTT.

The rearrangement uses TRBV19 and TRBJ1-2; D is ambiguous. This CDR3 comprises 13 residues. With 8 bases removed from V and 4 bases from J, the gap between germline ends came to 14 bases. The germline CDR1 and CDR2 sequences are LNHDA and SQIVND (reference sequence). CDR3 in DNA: TGTGCCAGTTCCCAGGCGACAATCTATGGCTACACCTTC. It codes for CASSQATIYGYTF.

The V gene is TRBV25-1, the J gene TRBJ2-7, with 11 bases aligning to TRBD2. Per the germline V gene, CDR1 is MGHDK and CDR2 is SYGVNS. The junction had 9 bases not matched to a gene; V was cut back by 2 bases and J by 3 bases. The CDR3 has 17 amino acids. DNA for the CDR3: TGTGCCAGCAGTGAACTTAATCCGGGACTAGCGGACTACGAGCAGTACTTC. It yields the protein CASSELNPGLADYEQYF.

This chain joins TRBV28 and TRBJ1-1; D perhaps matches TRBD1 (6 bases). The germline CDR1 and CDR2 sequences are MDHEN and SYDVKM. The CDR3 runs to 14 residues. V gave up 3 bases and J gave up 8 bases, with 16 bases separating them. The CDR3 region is CASSFLVPGQEAFF. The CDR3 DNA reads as TGTGCCAGCAGTTTTCTGGTGCCGGGACAAGAAGCTTTCTTT.

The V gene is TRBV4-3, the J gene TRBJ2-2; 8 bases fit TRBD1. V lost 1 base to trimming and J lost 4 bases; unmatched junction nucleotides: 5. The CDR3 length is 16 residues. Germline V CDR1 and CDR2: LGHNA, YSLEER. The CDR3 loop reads CASSQGSDRGTGELFF. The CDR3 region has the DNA TGCGCCAGCAGCCAAGGTTCTGACAGGGGCACCGGGGAGCTGTTTTTT.

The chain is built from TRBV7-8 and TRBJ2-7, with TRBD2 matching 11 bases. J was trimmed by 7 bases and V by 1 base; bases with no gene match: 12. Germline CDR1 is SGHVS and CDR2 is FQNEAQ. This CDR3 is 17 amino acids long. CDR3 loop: CASSLGPFLAGGHEQYF. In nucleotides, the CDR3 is TGTGCCAGCAGCTTAGGACCTTTCCTAGCGGGAGGTCATGAGCAGTACTTC. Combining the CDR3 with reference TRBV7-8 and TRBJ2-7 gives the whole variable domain GAGVSQSPRYKVAKRGQDVALRCDPISGHVSLFWYQQALGQGPEFLTYFQNEAQLDKSGLPSDRFFAERPEGSVSTLKIQRTQQEDSAVYLCASSLGPFLAGGHEQYFGPGTRLTVT.

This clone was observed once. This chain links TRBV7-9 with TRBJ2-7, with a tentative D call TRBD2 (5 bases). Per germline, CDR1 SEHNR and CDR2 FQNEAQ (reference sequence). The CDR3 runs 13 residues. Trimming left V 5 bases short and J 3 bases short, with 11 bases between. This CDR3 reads CASSHGRVYEQYF. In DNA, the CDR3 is TGTGCCAGCAGCCACGGGCGGGTCTACGAGCAGTACTTC. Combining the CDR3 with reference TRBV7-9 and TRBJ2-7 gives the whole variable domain DTGVSQNPRHKITKRGQNVTFRCDPISEHNRLYWYRQTLGQGPEFLTYFQNEAQLEKSRLLSDRFSAERPKGSFSTLEIQRTEQGDSAMYLCASSHGRVYEQYFGPGTRLTVT.

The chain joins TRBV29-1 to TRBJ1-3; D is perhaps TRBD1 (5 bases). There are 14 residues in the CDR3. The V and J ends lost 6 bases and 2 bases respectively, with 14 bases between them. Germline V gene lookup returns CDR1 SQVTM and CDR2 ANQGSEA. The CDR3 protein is CSVETGIAGNTIYF. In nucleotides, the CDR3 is TGCAGCGTGGAAACAGGCATTGCTGGAAACACCATATATTTT.

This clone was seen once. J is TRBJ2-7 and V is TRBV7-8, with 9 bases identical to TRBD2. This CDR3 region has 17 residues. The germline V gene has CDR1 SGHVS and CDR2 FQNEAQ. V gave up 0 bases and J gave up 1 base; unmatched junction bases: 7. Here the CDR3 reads CASSLAGDSGSSYEQYF. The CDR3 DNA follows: TGTGCCAGCAGCTTAGCGGGGGATAGCGGGAGTTCCTACGAGCAGTACTTC.

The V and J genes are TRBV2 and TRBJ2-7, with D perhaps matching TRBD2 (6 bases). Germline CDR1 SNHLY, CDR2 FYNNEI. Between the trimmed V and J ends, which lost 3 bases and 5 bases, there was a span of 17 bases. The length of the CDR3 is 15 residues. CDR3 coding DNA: TGTGCCAGCAGTGATGGGCGGGAAAGTTTCCACGAGCAGTACTTC. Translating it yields CASSDGRESFHEQYF.

The CDR3 spells CASSIFERNEQFF. The CDR3 bases are TGTGCCAGTAGTATATTTGAGCGCAATGAGCAGTTCTTC. This chain links TRBV19 with TRBJ2-1, with D unclear. The CDR3 loop spans 13 amino acids. Trimming stripped 2 bases from V and 6 bases from J, with 8 bases between. Per germline, CDR1 LNHDA and CDR2 SQIVND (reference sequence).

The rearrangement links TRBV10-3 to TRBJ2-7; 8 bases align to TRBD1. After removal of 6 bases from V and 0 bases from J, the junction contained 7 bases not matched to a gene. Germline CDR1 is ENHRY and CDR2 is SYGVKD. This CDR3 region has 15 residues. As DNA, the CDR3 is TGTGCCATCAGCGCCGGGACAGGAAGCTCCTACGAGCAGTACTTC. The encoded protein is CAISAGTGSSYEQYF.

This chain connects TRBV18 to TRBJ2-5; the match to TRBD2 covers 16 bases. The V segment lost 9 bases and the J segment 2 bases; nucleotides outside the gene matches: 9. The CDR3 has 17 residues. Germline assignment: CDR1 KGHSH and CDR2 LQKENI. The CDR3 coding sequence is TGTGCCAGTCGTCCGGGACTAGCGGGAGGGACACAAGAGACCCAGTACTTC. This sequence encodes CASRPGLAGGTQETQYF. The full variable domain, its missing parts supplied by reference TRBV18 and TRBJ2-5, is NAGVMQNPRHLVRRRGQEARLRCSPMKGHSHVYWYRQLPEEGLKFMVYLQKENIIDESGMPKERFSAEFPKEGPSILRIQQVVRGDSAAYFCASRPGLAGGTQETQYFGPGTRLLVL.

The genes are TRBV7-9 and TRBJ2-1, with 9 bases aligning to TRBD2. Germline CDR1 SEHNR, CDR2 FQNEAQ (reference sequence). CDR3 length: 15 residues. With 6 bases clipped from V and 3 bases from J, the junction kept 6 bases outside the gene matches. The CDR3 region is CASRPTSGIYNEQFF. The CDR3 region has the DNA TGTGCCAGCAGACCGACTAGCGGCATCTACAATGAGCAGTTCTTC.

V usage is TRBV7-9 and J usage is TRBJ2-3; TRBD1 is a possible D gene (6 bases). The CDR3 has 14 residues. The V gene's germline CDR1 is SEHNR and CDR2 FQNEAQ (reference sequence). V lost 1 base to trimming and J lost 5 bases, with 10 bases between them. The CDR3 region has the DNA TGTGCCAGCAGCTTAGGACAGGCGGGAGATACGCAGTATTTT. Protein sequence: CASSLGQAGDTQYF.

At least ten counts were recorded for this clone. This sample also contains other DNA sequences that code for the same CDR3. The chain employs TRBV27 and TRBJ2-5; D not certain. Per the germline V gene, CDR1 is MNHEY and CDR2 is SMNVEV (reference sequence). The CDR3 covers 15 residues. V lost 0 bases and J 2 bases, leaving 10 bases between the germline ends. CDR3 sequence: CASSLSTADQETQYF. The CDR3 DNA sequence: TGTGCCAGCAGTTTATCGACGGCGGATCAAGAGACCCAGTACTTC.

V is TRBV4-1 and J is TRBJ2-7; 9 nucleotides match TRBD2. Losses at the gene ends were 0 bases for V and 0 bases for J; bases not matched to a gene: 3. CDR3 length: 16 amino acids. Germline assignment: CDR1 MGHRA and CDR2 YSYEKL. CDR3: CASSQDGREGSYEQYF. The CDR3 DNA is TGCGCCAGCAGCCAAGATGGGCGGGAGGGCTCCTACGAGCAGTACTTC.

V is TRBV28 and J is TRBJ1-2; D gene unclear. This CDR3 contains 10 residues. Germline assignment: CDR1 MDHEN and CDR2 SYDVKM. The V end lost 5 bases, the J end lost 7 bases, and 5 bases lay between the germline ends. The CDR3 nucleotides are TGTGCCAGCAGTGGCAGTGGCTACACCTTC. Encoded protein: CASSGSGYTF.

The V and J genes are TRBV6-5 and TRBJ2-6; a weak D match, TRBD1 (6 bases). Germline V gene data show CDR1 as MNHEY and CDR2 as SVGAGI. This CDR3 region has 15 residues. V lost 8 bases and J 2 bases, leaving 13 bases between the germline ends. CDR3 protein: CASGNTGTGANVLTF. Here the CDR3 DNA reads TGTGCCAGCGGTAACACAGGGACTGGGGCCAACGTCCTGACTTTC.

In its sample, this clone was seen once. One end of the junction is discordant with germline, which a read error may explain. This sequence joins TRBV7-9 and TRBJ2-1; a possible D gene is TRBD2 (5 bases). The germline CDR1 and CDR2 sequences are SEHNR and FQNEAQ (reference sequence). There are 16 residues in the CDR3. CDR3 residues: CSSPLPGGSFYNEQFF. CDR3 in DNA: TGTTCCAGCCCTCTACCTGGCGGGTCGTTCTACAATGAGCAGTTCTTC.

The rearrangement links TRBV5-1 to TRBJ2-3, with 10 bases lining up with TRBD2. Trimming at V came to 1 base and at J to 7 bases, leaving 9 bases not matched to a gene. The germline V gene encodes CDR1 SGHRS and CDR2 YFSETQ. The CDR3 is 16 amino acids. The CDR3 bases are TGCGCCAGCAGCTTGTATGGGTCTAGCGGGAGAAATACGCAGTATTTT. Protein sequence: CASSLYGSSGRNTQYF. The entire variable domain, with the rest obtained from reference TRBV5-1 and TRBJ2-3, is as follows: KAGVTQTPRYLIKTRGQQVTLSCSPISGHRSVSWYQQTPGQGLQFLFEYFSETQRNKGNFPGRFSGRQFSNSRSEMNVSTLELGDSALYLCASSLYGSSGRNTQYFGPGTRLTVL.